This TCR beta chain was recorded in a study of T cells in Graves' hyperthyroidism and ophthalmopathy. Many counts were recorded for this clonotype. CDR1 is SGHTA, CDR2 FQGNSA, per germline. The CDR3 loop spans 14 amino acids. V was pared by 5 bases and J by 1 base, with 11 bases between. Diagnosing involved the use of clinical symptoms, serum thyroxine and TRAb, thyroid ultrasound and orbital computed tomography. RNA transcripts provided the source from which TCR beta CDR3 regions were amplified. The study used the HTBI primer set for a first-round RT-PCR of the TCR CDR3. One entry per CDR3 protein, called by TCRdb with MiXCR from the multiplex PCR reads. The sample yields 480,000 or so distinct CDR3 sequences, over 13% seen once.

Material for sequencing was blood. The receptor's source is a woman between 18 and 29 years old with Graves' hyperthyroidism. The V call is TRBV7-2, the J call TRBJ1-1; D might be TRBD1 (5 bases). The CDR3 nucleotides read TGTGCCAGCAGCGTAGACAGCTCGAACACTGAAGCTTTCTTT. Residues: CASSVDSSNTEAFF.